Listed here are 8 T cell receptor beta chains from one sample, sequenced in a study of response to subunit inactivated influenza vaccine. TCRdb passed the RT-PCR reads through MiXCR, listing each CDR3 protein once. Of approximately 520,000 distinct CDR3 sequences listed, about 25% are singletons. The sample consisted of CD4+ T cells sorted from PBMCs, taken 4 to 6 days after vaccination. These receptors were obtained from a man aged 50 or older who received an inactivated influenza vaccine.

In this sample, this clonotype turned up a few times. The CDR3 DNA reads TGTGCCAGCAGTTTAGCCCCCCCCGGGTCTCAGCCCCAGCATTTT. This encodes CASSLAPPGSQPQHF. This chain connects TRBV12-3 or TRBV12-4 to TRBJ1-5; D gene uncertain. The CDR3 totals 15 residues. Between the trimmed V and J ends, which lost 0 bases and 6 bases, there was a span of 12 bases.

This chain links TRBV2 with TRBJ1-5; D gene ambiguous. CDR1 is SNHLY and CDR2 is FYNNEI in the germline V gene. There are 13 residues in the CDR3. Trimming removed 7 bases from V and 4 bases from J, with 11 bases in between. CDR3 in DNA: TGTGCCAGCACCCCCGGCCCAAATCAGCCCCAGCATTTT. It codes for CASTPGPNQPQHF.

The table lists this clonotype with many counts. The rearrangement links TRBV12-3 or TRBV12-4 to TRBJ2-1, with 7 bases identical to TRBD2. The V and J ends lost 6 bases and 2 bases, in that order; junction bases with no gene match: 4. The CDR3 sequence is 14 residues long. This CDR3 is CASRRGGPYNEQFF. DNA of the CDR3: TGTGCCAGCAGGAGGGGAGGGCCCTACAATGAGCAGTTCTTC.

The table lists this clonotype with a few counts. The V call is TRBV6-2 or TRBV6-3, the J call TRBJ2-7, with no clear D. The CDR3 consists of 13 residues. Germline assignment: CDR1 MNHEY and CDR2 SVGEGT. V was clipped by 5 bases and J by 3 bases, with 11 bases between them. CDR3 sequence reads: CASSTVGNYEQYF. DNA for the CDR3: TGTGCCAGCAGTACGGTAGGGAACTACGAGCAGTACTTC.

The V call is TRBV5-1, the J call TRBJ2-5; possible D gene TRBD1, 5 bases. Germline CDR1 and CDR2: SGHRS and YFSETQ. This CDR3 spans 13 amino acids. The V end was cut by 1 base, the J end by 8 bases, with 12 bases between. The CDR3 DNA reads TGCGCCAGCAGCTTGCAGGGAACCGGAACCCAGTACTTC. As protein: CASSLQGTGTQYF.

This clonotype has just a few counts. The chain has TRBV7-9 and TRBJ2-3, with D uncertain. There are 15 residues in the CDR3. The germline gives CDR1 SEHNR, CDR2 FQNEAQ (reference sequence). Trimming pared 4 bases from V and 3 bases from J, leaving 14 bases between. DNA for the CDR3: TGTGCCAGCAGCTCCTACCGATCGACAACAGATACGCAGTATTTT. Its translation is CASSSYRSTTDTQYF.

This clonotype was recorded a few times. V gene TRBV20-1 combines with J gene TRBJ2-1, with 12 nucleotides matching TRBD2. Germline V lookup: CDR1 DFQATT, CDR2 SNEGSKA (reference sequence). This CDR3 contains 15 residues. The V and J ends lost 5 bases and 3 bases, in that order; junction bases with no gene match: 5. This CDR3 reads CSASSTSGGYNEQFF. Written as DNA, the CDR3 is TGCAGTGCTTCATCGACTAGCGGGGGCTACAATGAGCAGTTCTTC.

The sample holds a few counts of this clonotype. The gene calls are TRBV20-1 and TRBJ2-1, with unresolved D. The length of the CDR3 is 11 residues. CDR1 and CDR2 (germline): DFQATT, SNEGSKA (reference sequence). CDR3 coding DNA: TGCAGCGCAGAGTTGGGCTATGAGCAGTTCTTC. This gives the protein CSAELGYEQFF.